Each of the 22 T cell receptor beta chains below was sequenced from the same sample in a study of blood T cell repertoires in COVID-19. Here immunoSEQ multiplex PCR was the method, and the copy in TCRdb shows in-frame clones only, minus some. This table has about 260,000 clones, roughly 86% appearing once. The specimen sequenced was peripheral blood. The receptors derive from a man aged 40-55 years with active or convalescent COVID-19.

The genes are TRBV9 and TRBJ1-2; TRBD1 matches 7 bases. Germline lookup yields CDR1 SGDLS and CDR2 YYNGEE. With V trimmed by 3 bases and J by 5 bases, 4 bases remained unmatched. The CDR3 is 13 residues long. The CDR3 is CASSEEGAYGYTF. The CDR3 DNA is TGTGCCAGCAGCGAGGAGGGGGCGTATGGCTACACCTTC.

The genes are TRBV9 and TRBJ2-7; D might be TRBD1 (6 bases). Trimming shortened V by 2 bases and J by 2 bases, and 11 bases separated the two germline ends. The CDR3 runs 14 residues. The germline CDR1 and CDR2 sequences are SGDLS and YYNGEE. CDR3 sequence: CASSVSTGAYEQYF. The CDR3 DNA follows: TGTGCCAGCAGCGTGTCGACAGGAGCCTACGAGCAGTACTTC. Full variable domain (rest looked up from reference TRBV9 and TRBJ2-7): DSGVTQTPKHLITATGQRVTLRCSPRSGDLSVYWYQQSLDQGLQFLIQYYNGEERAKGNILERFSAQQFPDLHSELNLSSLELGDSALYFCASSVSTGAYEQYFGPGTRLTVT.

The sample holds a few counts of this clone. The chain has TRBV19 and TRBJ1-5; 8 positions match TRBD1. The CDR3 length is 18 residues. Germline CDR1 reads LNHDA; CDR2 reads SQIVND (reference sequence). V gave up 6 bases and J gave up 4 bases; unmatched junction bases: 17. The CDR3 nucleotides are TGTGCCAGTAGAAACGATCCCGGGACAGGAGTTTGGAATCAGCCCCAGCATTTT. This codes for CASRNDPGTGVWNQPQHF. The whole variable domain, remainder taken from reference TRBV19 and TRBJ1-5, is DGGITQSPKYLFRKEGQNVTLSCEQNLNHDAMYWYRQDPGQGLRLIYYSQIVNDFQKGDIAEGYSVSREKKESFPLTVTSAQKNPTAFYLCASRNDPGTGVWNQPQHFGDGTRLSIL.

The rearrangement uses TRBV27 and TRBJ2-7, with a weak D call TRBD1 (5 bases). The germline CDR1 and CDR2 sequences are MNHEY and SMNVEV (reference sequence). Trimming took 1 base from V and 2 from J, leaving 9 bases between them. The CDR3 is 14 residues long. As DNA, the CDR3 is TGTGCCAGCAGTTTATGGGGCAAGACCTACGAGCAGTACTTC. It encodes CASSLWGKTYEQYF.

V is TRBV29-1 and J is TRBJ2-1, with TRBD2 matching over 8 bases. Germline V gives CDR1 SQVTM, CDR2 ANQGSEA. This CDR3 is 13 amino acids long. The V and J ends lost 7 bases and 2 bases, in that order; junction bases with no gene match: 4. Here the CDR3 DNA reads TGCAGCGCCCCGGGGGGGGCCTACAATGAGCAGTTCTTC. Translation: CSAPGGAYNEQFF.

V is TRBV5-5 and J is TRBJ2-7; 16 nucleotides align to TRBD2. CDR1 and CDR2 (germline): SGHKS, YYEKEE (reference sequence). V lost 7 bases, J lost 3 bases, and 10 bases stayed unmatched. The CDR3 extends over 17 amino acids. CDR3 region: CASGLRGTSGGDYEQYF. The CDR3 bases are TGTGCCAGCGGACTACGCGGGACTAGCGGGGGGGACTACGAGCAGTACTTC.

J is TRBJ1-6 and V is TRBV19; 10 bases fit TRBD1. V gave up 3 bases and J gave up 7 bases; unmatched junction bases: 6. CDR3 length: 16 amino acids. In germline, CDR1 is LNHDA, CDR2 SQIVND (reference sequence). CDR3 sequence reads: CASSIQGQGRNSPLHF. The CDR3 region has the DNA TGTGCCAGTAGTATCCAGGGACAGGGGAGGAATTCACCCCTCCACTTT.

This clone was observed at least ten times. The V and J genes are TRBV5-5 and TRBJ1-5; unclear D gene. The CDR3 runs 15 residues. V was shortened by 1 base and J by 0 bases, with 8 bases between the two germline ends. CDR1 and CDR2 from the germline V gene are SGHKS and YYEKEE (reference sequence). For the CDR3, the DNA is TGTGCCAGCAGCTTGTGGGCAGATAGCAATCAGCCCCAGCATTTT. Translation gives CASSLWADSNQPQHF.

The chain couples TRBV2 to TRBJ1-2; the match to TRBD1 covers 8 bases. The junction had 3 bases not matched to a gene; V was cut back by 4 bases and J by 2 bases. The CDR3 is 14 residues long. Germline V gene data show CDR1 as SNHLY and CDR2 as FYNNEI. In DNA, the CDR3 is TGTGCCAGCAGTGGCGGACAGGGAAACTATGGCTACACCTTC. Amino acids: CASSGGQGNYGYTF.

This chain connects TRBV19 to TRBJ2-7, with 7 bases lining up with TRBD1. The CDR3 loop spans 14 amino acids. The V segment lost 5 bases and the J segment 3 bases; nucleotides outside the gene matches: 7. CDR1 is LNHDA, CDR2 SQIVND, per germline (reference sequence). This CDR3 is CASSPDRWGYEQYF. CDR3 nucleotide sequence: TGTGCCAGTAGTCCGGACAGGTGGGGCTACGAGCAGTACTTC. The full variable domain, rest sourced from reference TRBV19 and TRBJ2-7, is DGGITQSPKYLFRKEGQNVTLSCEQNLNHDAMYWYRQDPGQGLRLIYYSQIVNDFQKGDIAEGYSVSREKKESFPLTVTSAQKNPTAFYLCASSPDRWGYEQYFGPGTRLTVT.

The J gene is TRBJ2-2, the V gene TRBV5-6; TRBD1 might be the D (5 bases). V lost 3 bases and J lost 1, with 10 bases in between. This CDR3 is 15 amino acids long. CDR1 SGHDT and CDR2 YYEEEE come from the germline V gene. CDR3 nucleotides: TGTGCCAGCAGCTGGCAGGGCCTGAACACCGGGGAGCTGTTTTTT. It encodes CASSWQGLNTGELFF.

The chain uses TRBV5-4 and TRBJ2-5; the match to TRBD1 covers 7 bases. The ends lost 2 bases at V and 4 bases at J; junction bases unmatched: 8. Germline V CDR1 and CDR2: SGHNT, YYREEE (reference sequence). This CDR3 is 15 amino acids long. The CDR3 DNA reads as TGTGCCAGCAGCTTATATGACAGGGCGGCAGAGACCCAGTACTTC. This sequence encodes CASSLYDRAAETQYF.

The chain links TRBV9 to TRBJ2-5, with a possible D match to TRBD2 (6 bases). Germline-derived CDR1 and CDR2 are SGDLS and YYNGEE. The length of the CDR3 is 15 residues. Trimming took off 4 bases at V and 5 bases at J, with 18 bases between the two ends. The CDR3 loop is CASSSGGGLIETQYF. In DNA form, the CDR3 reads TGTGCCAGCAGCTCCGGTGGGGGGTTGATTGAGACCCAGTACTTC.

The rearrangement joins TRBV2 to TRBJ1-3; D is possibly TRBD1 (6 bases). The CDR3 length is 13 residues. Germline values: CDR1 SNHLY, CDR2 FYNNEI. Trimming stripped 10 bases from V and 2 bases from J, with 12 bases between. CDR3 protein: CATKDSTGNTIYF. CDR3 nucleotide sequence: TGTGCCACCAAGGACAGTACTGGAAACACCATATATTTT.

This clone was counted between two and nine times. The chain has TRBV9 and TRBJ1-2, with 10 positions matching TRBD1. Germline lookup yields CDR1 SGDLS and CDR2 YYNGEE. This CDR3 spans 15 amino acids. V shed 3 bases, J shed 6 bases, and the junction held 8 bases outside the gene matches. The CDR3 bases are TGTGCCAGCAGCGCAACCGGGACAGGGGAAAATGGCTACACCTTC. Protein sequence: CASSATGTGENGYTF.

V gene TRBV9 combines with J gene TRBJ1-3; D gene unclear. The CDR3 loop spans 14 amino acids. CDR1 is SGDLS, CDR2 YYNGEE, per germline. V was trimmed by 0 bases and J by 3 bases, leaving 7 bases between them. The CDR3 region is CASSVGDFGNTIYF. The CDR3, as DNA: TGTGCCAGCAGCGTAGGTGACTTTGGAAACACCATATATTTT.

The gene calls are TRBV11-2 and TRBJ2-1; 9 bases match TRBD2. The CDR3 has 18 amino acids. The germline gives CDR1 SGHAT, CDR2 FQNNGV. With 5 bases clipped from V and 7 bases from J, the junction kept 18 bases outside the gene matches. DNA of the CDR3: TGTGCCAGCAGCCCCCAGCTAAGCGGGGGGTCTTTGGGGAATGAGCAGTTCTTC. It translates to CASSPQLSGGSLGNEQFF.

J is TRBJ2-7 and V is TRBV9; TRBD2 matches 8 bases. CDR3 size: 14 residues. Trimming at V came to 4 bases and at J to 1 base, leaving 4 bases not matched to a gene. The germline CDR1 and CDR2 sequences are SGDLS and YYNGEE. CDR3 coding DNA: TGTGCCAGCAGCCCGGGGGGGCTATCCTACGAGCAGTACTTC. Protein product: CASSPGGLSYEQYF.

This clone appeared a single time. The chain couples TRBV24-1 to TRBJ2-3; 7 positions agree with TRBD1. Trimming took 4 bases from V and 1 from J; bases not matched to a gene: 7. Germline values: CDR1 KGHDR, CDR2 SFDVKD. CDR3 length equals 16 residues. The CDR3 is CATSDPTGTGTDTQYF. The CDR3 bases are TGTGCCACCAGTGACCCGACAGGGACGGGCACAGATACGCAGTATTTT.

V gene TRBV11-3 combines with J gene TRBJ1-1; D is unresolved. Germline CDR1 and CDR2: SGHNT and YENEEA. The V end lost 5 bases, the J end lost 1 base, and 11 bases lay between the germline ends. CDR3 length: 14 amino acids. In DNA form, the CDR3 reads TGTGCCAGCAGCCGACTCGAGTGGAACACTGAAGCTTTCTTT. This codes for CASSRLEWNTEAFF.

The chain is built from TRBV19 and TRBJ2-1; 9 bases line up with TRBD2. CDR3 size: 15 residues. Germline V gene lookup returns CDR1 LNHDA and CDR2 SQIVND (reference sequence). J gave up 5 bases and V 5 bases, and 7 bases lay outside the gene matches. The CDR3 DNA reads as TGTGCCAGTAGTCTCTTAGCGGGAGTCAACAATGAGCAGTTCTTC. Residues: CASSLLAGVNNEQFF.

This chain uses TRBV18 with TRBJ2-1; the match to TRBD2 covers 11 bases. The CDR3 consists of 14 residues. With 3 bases clipped from V and 5 bases from J, the junction kept 0 bases outside the gene matches. Germline values: CDR1 KGHSH, CDR2 LQKENI. CDR3 protein: CASSPGLADNEQFF. CDR3 DNA sequence: TGTGCCAGCTCACCGGGACTAGCGGACAATGAGCAGTTCTTC. Complete variable domain (other parts from reference TRBV18 and TRBJ2-1): NAGVMQNPRHLVRRRGQEARLRCSPMKGHSHVYWYRQLPEEGLKFMVYLQKENIIDESGMPKERFSAEFPKEGPSILRIQQVVRGDSAAYFCASSPGLADNEQFFGPGTRLTVL.